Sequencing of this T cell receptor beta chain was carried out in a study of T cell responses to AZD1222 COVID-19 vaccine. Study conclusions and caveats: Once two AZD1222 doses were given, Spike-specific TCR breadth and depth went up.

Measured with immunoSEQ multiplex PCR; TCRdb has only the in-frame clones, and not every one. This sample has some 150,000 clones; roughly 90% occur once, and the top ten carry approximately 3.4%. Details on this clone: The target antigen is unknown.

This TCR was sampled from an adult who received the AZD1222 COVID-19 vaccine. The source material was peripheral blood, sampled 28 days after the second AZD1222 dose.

Here the CDR3 DNA reads TGTGCCAGCAGCTTGGATGTCTACCCGGCCTCCGAGCAGTACTTC. As protein: CASSLDVYPASEQYF. V usage is TRBV5-4 and J usage is TRBJ2-7; D gene unclear. Germline V lookup: CDR1 SGHNT, CDR2 YYREEE (reference sequence). Trimming left V 0 bases short and J 6 bases short, with 16 bases between. The CDR3 contains 15 residues.